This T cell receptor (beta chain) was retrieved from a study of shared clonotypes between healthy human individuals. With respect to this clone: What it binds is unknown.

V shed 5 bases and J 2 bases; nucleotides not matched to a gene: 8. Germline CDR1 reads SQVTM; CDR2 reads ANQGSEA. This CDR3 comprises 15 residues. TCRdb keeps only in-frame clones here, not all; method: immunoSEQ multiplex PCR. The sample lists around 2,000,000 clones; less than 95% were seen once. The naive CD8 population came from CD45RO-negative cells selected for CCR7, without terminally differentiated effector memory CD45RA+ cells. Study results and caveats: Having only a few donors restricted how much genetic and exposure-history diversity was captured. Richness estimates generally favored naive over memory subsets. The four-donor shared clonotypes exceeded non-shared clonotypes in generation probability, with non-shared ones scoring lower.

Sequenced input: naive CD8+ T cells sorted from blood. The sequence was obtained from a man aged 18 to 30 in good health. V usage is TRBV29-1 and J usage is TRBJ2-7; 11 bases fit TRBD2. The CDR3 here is CSVLDLAGGPYEQYF. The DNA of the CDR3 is TGCAGCGTTCTAGACTTAGCGGGGGGGCCCTACGAGCAGTACTTC.